The 10 T cell receptor beta chains listed next were all sequenced from one sample in a study of T cells in Graves' hyperthyroidism and ophthalmopathy. Regions amplified from RNA transcripts were the TCR beta CDR3 regions. With the HTBI primer set, the TCR CDR3 went through a first round of RT-PCR. TCRdb passed the multiplex PCR reads through MiXCR, listing each CDR3 protein once. Of approximately 720,000 distinct CDR3 sequences listed, approximately 19% are singletons. The specimen sequenced was blood. Receptors were obtained from a woman aged 45-65 years with Graves' hyperthyroidism that later progressed to Graves' ophthalmopathy.

There are a few counts of this clonotype. This chain connects TRBV7-2 to TRBJ1-6; 8 bases agree with TRBD1. Per germline, CDR1 SGHTA and CDR2 FQGNSA. J lost 10 bases, V lost 1 base, and 6 bases had no gene match. The CDR3 totals 15 residues. CDR3: CASSLGVRGQSPLHF. CDR3 DNA: TGTGCCAGCAGCTTAGGGGTCAGGGGGCAATCACCCCTCCACTTT.

The table lists this clonotype with a few counts. V usage is TRBV20-1 and J usage is TRBJ1-5; 7 bases align to TRBD1. This CDR3 region has 13 residues. Looked up from germline, CDR1 is DFQATT and CDR2 is SNEGSKA (reference sequence). The junction had 5 bases not matched to a gene; V was cut back by 2 bases and J by 7 bases. CDR3 amino acids: CSARNRGAQPQHF. The CDR3 DNA is TGCAGTGCTAGAAACAGGGGAGCCCAGCCCCAGCATTTT.

This clonotype was observed at least ten times. The chain uses TRBV20-1 and TRBJ1-5; D gene unclear. This CDR3 comprises 16 residues. CDR1 is DFQATT, CDR2 SNEGSKA, per germline (reference sequence). Trimming removed 3 bases from V and 0 bases from J, with 15 bases in between. The CDR3 here is CSASSLKDYSNQPQHF. The CDR3 DNA reads TGCAGTGCTAGTAGTCTCAAGGATTATAGCAATCAGCCCCAGCATTTT.

This chain connects TRBV19 to TRBJ2-1, with a weak D call TRBD2 (6 bases). Germline CDR1 LNHDA, CDR2 SQIVND (reference sequence). This CDR3 comprises 16 residues. V lost 3 bases to trimming and J lost 7 bases, with 19 bases between them. The CDR3 nucleotides are TGTGCCAGTAGTATCCGTTACGGAGGGGACCCTAATGAGCAGTTCTTC. As protein: CASSIRYGGDPNEQFF.

The chain combines TRBV6-9 with TRBJ1-4; no reliable D call. Trimming left V 2 bases short and J 4 bases short, with 11 bases between. The germline V gene encodes CDR1 MNHGY and CDR2 SVAAGI. The CDR3 sequence is 15 residues long. CDR3 sequence (DNA): TGTGCCAGCAGTTATGGTCGGGGAGGTAATGAAAAACTGTTTTTT. This codes for CASSYGRGGNEKLFF.

Only a few counts were recorded for this clonotype. This chain joins TRBV7-9 and TRBJ1-1; 9 bases fit TRBD1. Germline values: CDR1 SEHNR, CDR2 FQNEAQ (reference sequence). J was trimmed by 6 bases and V by 0 bases; bases with no gene match: 8. There are 16 residues in the CDR3. For the CDR3, the DNA is TGTGCCAGCAGCTTAGCCCCGGGACAGGGTACGTCTGAAGCTTTCTTT. Translation: CASSLAPGQGTSEAFF. Full variable domain (remainder filled in from reference TRBV7-9 and TRBJ1-1): DTGVSQNPRHKITKRGQNVTFRCDPISEHNRLYWYRQTLGQGPEFLTYFQNEAQLEKSRLLSDRFSAERPKGSFSTLEIQRTEQGDSAMYLCASSLAPGQGTSEAFFGQGTRLTVV.

This sequence joins TRBV2 and TRBJ1-2; TRBD1 matches 10 bases. The ends lost 6 bases at V and 4 bases at J; junction bases unmatched: 8. Germline-derived CDR1 and CDR2 are SNHLY and FYNNEI. This CDR3 contains 15 residues. The CDR3 sequence: CASSQGQGGVYGYTF. DNA of the CDR3: TGTGCCAGCAGCCAAGGACAGGGGGGCGTCTATGGCTACACCTTC.

This clonotype came up many times. This chain joins TRBV11-3 and TRBJ1-1; 9 nucleotides line up with TRBD1. Germline V CDR1 and CDR2: SGHNT, YENEEA. The V and J ends lost 3 bases and 6 bases, in that order; junction bases with no gene match: 5. The CDR3 has 14 residues. CDR3 DNA sequence: TGTGCCAGCAGCTTGGAACAGGGGGCCCCTGAAGCTTTCTTT. It codes for CASSLEQGAPEAFF.

This clonotype has ten or more counts. V usage is TRBV20-1 and J usage is TRBJ2-5, with D perhaps TRBD2 (6 bases). The V gene lost 6 bases and the J gene lost 5 bases, with 28 bases spanning the gap. CDR1 and CDR2 (germline): DFQATT, SNEGSKA (reference sequence). The CDR3 has 17 amino acids. CDR3 in DNA: TGCAGTGCGGCTGCCTACGTTGGGCCGGGGGTATGGGAGACCCAGTACTTC. This gives the protein CSAAAYVGPGVWETQYF.

This clonotype was detected many times. The rearrangement links TRBV20-1 to TRBJ1-1; D remains unclear. Trimming left V 3 bases short and J 6 bases short, with 11 bases between. There are 12 residues in the CDR3. Germline-derived CDR1 and CDR2 are DFQATT and SNEGSKA (reference sequence). The CDR3 DNA reads as TGCAGTGCTAGCCCCCCGCGTCCTGAAGCTTTCTTT. Protein sequence: CSASPPRPEAFF.